This T cell receptor (beta chain) was documented in a study of T cells in Graves' hyperthyroidism and ophthalmopathy. This clonotype appeared many times. There were TCR beta CDR3 regions amplified from RNA transcripts. Carried out on the TCR CDR3, a first-round RT-PCR used the HTBI primer set. TCRdb redid the calling of the multiplex PCR reads with MiXCR, one entry per CDR3 protein. The sample carries 350,000 to 400,000 distinct CDR3 sequences, about a fifth recorded once. The CDR3 is 13 residues long. Germline V lookup: CDR1 SGHRS, CDR2 YFSETQ. Trimming shortened V by 4 bases and J by 1 base, and 8 bases separated the two germline ends. Stable hyperthyroidism: no ophthalmopathy progression over 18 months of follow-up. Those patients with uncontrolled infection, other autoimmune disease, pregnancy or lactation were excluded. Orbital computed tomography and thyroid ultrasound, together with serum TRAb and thyroxine and clinical symptoms, were used for diagnoses.

This TCR derives from a woman aged 18-29 years with Graves' hyperthyroidism. The chain has TRBV5-1 and TRBJ1-1, with D possibly TRBD1 on 5 matching bases. The sample consisted of blood. This chain's CDR3 is CASSQGANTEAFF. The CDR3 coding sequence is TGCGCCAGCAGCCAGGGCGCGAACACTGAAGCTTTCTTT. The whole variable domain, filled in from reference TRBV5-1 and TRBJ1-1, reads KAGVTQTPRYLIKTRGQQVTLSCSPISGHRSVSWYQQTPGQGLQFLFEYFSETQRNKGNFPGRFSGRQFSNSRSEMNVSTLELGDSALYLCASSQGANTEAFFGQGTRLTVV.